This entry is about one TCR beta chain. Its antigen is not identified. The 5'RACE method, run with constant-segment primers, produced TCR alpha and TCR beta cDNA libraries (carrying sample barcodes and UMIs). TCRdb processed the 5' RACE reads anew with MiXCR; each CDR3 protein has one entry. Among about 600,000 distinct CDR3 sequences, 20% to 25% were seen once, and the ten largest hold around 7.7%. The V gene's germline CDR1 is LNHDA and CDR2 SQIVND (reference sequence). The CDR3 loop spans 15 amino acids. Trimming took off 3 bases at V and 0 bases at J, with 12 bases between the two ends. This sample is drawn from a study of T-cell memory formation after mild COVID-19. Whole-study context: TCR clusters were largely donor specific. Overall study findings and caveats: Contracting CD4+ clones lay largely in CM and EM, with CD8+ ones residing in EMRA. Several responding clones turned up in pre-infection memory, indicating that cross-reactive memory may have taken part.

The chain links TRBV19 to TRBJ2-7; TRBD2 might be the D (5 bases). The receptor was isolated from an adult woman who had mild COVID-19 (a few samples of this study predate the infection). Cell type and time point are not known. Material: PBMCs or a T cell subset sorted from them (not recorded which). CDR3: CASSILPSLSYEQYF. The CDR3 DNA reads as TGTGCCAGTAGTATTTTACCTAGCCTCTCCTACGAGCAGTACTTC.